This T cell receptor beta chain was documented in a study of CD8+ T cells in alopecia areata. The overall study: Treated patients were scored for severity by percent of scalp affected. Study findings and constraints: Tofacitinib significantly brought down scalp clonality and expanded CD8+ clones among top 100. Scalp data also include sequences from resident alphabeta T cells of normal skin.

Reverse transcribed after extraction, RNA yielded cDNA as the sequencing template. Sequenced by immunoSEQ multiplex PCR; TCRdb stores in-frame clones only, minus some. The table includes about 220,000 clones, roughly 56% detected once. This clone has more than one count but fewer than ten. Antigen unknown. Germline lookup yields CDR1 SQVTM and CDR2 ANQGSEA. The length of the CDR3 is 13 residues. Trimming cost V 6 bases and J 2 bases, with 8 bases left between them. Indicated treatment: oral pan-JAK inhibitor, 5-10 mg twice daily. This specimen consisted of CD4+ T cells sorted from blood, obtained at week 4, from a patient treated with tofacitinib. This chain links TRBV29-1 with TRBJ2-6, with D unclear. This clonotype was obtained from a human donor with alopecia areata. The CDR3 region has the DNA TGCAGCGTCATAGCTACTGGGGCCAACGTCCTGACTTTC. Its protein is CSVIATGANVLTF.